The present T cell receptor beta chain was sequenced within a study of blood T cell repertoires in COVID-19. Study details: The United States, Italy and Spain supplied acute and convalescent COVID-19 samples. Sample material is recorded as cDNA or gDNA derived from T cells, B-cell-depleted T cells, or PBMCs.

Germline values: CDR1 MNHEY, CDR2 SVGAGI. This CDR3 region has 15 residues. Trimming removed 6 bases from V and 0 bases from J, with 12 bases in between. In the study's own analysis: It was from reference gene primer amplification that nucleated cell counts were estimated. TCRdb's copy holds only in-frame clones and misses some; the assay was immunoSEQ multiplex PCR. V, J and clone size are those of that table, while D and trimming were read from the DNA. The repertoire holds more than 90,000 clones, with roughly 86% as singletons. Material for sequencing was peripheral blood. The rearrangement uses TRBV6-5 and TRBJ1-3; no clear D. The TCR originated in a man aged 40-50 years with acute or convalescent COVID-19. CDR3 region: CASRAGFSSGNTIYF. As DNA, the CDR3 is TGTGCCAGCAGGGCGGGTTTCTCCTCTGGAAACACCATATATTTT.